These 14 T cell receptor beta chains were sequenced from one sample in a study of human T cells and chemical hapten exposure. TCRdb passed the RACE reads through MiXCR, listing each CDR3 protein once. In the table there are roughly 380,000 distinct CDR3 sequences, roughly 4.6% of which are singletons. The time point was: pre-sensitization, week 0. Sample treatment: therapeutic diphenylcyclopropenone sensitization with weekly scalp DPC. The sequencing used whole blood, collected in connection with sensitization to the hapten diphenylcyclopropenone (DPC). These receptors were collected from a woman aged 45-65 years with alopecia areata. Some clones in this sample may be carry-over from other donors' samples.

Ten or more counts support this clonotype. The CDR3 loop reads CSARAGGNSDTQYF. The DNA for the CDR3 is TGCAGTGCTCGAGCAGGGGGCAATTCAGATACGCAGTATTTT. The J gene is TRBJ2-3, the V gene TRBV20-1; 8 nucleotides agree with TRBD1. Germline V lookup: CDR1 DFQATT, CDR2 SNEGSKA (reference sequence). CDR3 length: 14 residues. Unmatched junction bases numbered 8, after V lost 5 bases and J lost 4 bases.

This clonotype appeared many times. V and J are TRBV27 and TRBJ1-4; TRBD1 is a possible D gene (5 bases). In germline, CDR1 is MNHEY, CDR2 SMNVEV (reference sequence). The CDR3 extends over 11 amino acids. Trimming removed 10 bases at V and 13 bases at J, with 16 bases between. The DNA for the CDR3 is TGTGCCACCAGGGTCGGTCCCCGACTGTTTTTT. Its translation: CATRVGPRLFF.

The genes are TRBV27 and TRBJ2-7; a weak D match, TRBD2 (6 bases). Germline V gene sequence: CDR1 MNHEY, CDR2 SMNVEV (reference sequence). Between the trimmed V and J ends, which lost 2 bases and 3 bases, there was a span of 11 bases. The CDR3 consists of 14 residues. The CDR3 coding sequence is TGTGCCAGCAGTTTAGCGGGGAGTATCTACGAGCAGTACTTC. This codes for CASSLAGSIYEQYF.

The sample holds many counts of this clonotype. This rearrangement joins TRBV4-1 to TRBJ2-2; D is unresolved. In germline, CDR1 is MGHRA, CDR2 YSYEKL. Trimming took 1 base from V and 0 from J, leaving 3 bases between them. The CDR3 has 14 amino acids. The CDR3 loop is CASSQGTNTGELFF. The DNA of the CDR3 is TGCGCCAGCAGCCAAGGCACGAACACCGGGGAGCTGTTTTTT.

As for this clonotype: The junction and the germline gene differ at one end; a read error may be behind it. The chain carries TRBV2 and TRBJ2-4, with 10 positions matching TRBD1. Per germline, CDR1 SNHLY and CDR2 FYNNEI. This CDR3 has 13 residues. The CDR3 DNA sequence: TGTGCCAGCAGTGAATTCGCAGGACAGGGGGAGAACTTC. This codes for CASSEFAGQGENF.

This clonotype was counted only a few times. The CDR3 nucleotides read TGCGCCAGCAGCCAAGATGGCGGGGGGGCGCAATATGAGCAGTTCTTC. Its protein is CASSQDGGGAQYEQFF. The genes are TRBV4-1 and TRBJ2-1; 9 bases are a match to TRBD2. V dropped 0 bases and J dropped 8; count of bases not matched to a gene: 8. This CDR3 has 16 amino acids. Germline values: CDR1 MGHRA, CDR2 YSYEKL.

This clonotype occurred many times. This chain joins TRBV7-9 and TRBJ2-3, with TRBD2 matching over 7 bases. Germline-derived CDR1 and CDR2 are SEHNR and FQNEAQ (reference sequence). The trim removed 5 bases at V and 0 bases at J, leaving 2 bases unmatched. The CDR3 is 14 residues long. The CDR3 DNA reads as TGTGCCAGCAGCGGGAGGGCGAGCACAGATACGCAGTATTTT. It translates to CASSGRASTDTQYF. The full variable domain, completed using reference TRBV7-9 and TRBJ2-3, is DTGVSQNPRHKITKRGQNVTFRCDPISEHNRLYWYRQTLGQGPEFLTYFQNEAQLEKSRLLSDRFSAERPKGSFSTLEIQRTEQGDSAMYLCASSGRASTDTQYFGPGTRLTVL.

This clonotype was recorded at least ten times. The chain combines TRBV28 with TRBJ2-6; D is perhaps TRBD1 or TRBD2 (5 bases each). The CDR3 consists of 17 residues. CDR1 and CDR2 (germline): MDHEN, SYDVKM. Deletions cut 4 bases from V and 2 bases from J, with 15 bases between. CDR3 in amino acids: CASSSPPGRPGANVLTF. CDR3 sequence (DNA): TGTGCCAGCAGTTCGCCCCCGGGACGACCTGGGGCCAACGTCCTGACTTTC.

This rearrangement joins TRBV20-1 to TRBJ2-2; TRBD2 matches 8 bases. CDR1 and CDR2 from the germline V gene are DFQATT and SNEGSKA (reference sequence). With 4 bases clipped from V and 2 bases from J, the junction kept 6 bases outside the gene matches. The CDR3 runs 15 residues. This CDR3 is CSATLAGGNTGELFF. The CDR3 DNA is TGCAGTGCTACCCTCGCGGGGGGTAACACCGGGGAGCTGTTTTTT.

This clonotype was observed at least ten times. The V call is TRBV11-1, the J call TRBJ2-3, with a possible D match to TRBD2 (7 bases). Germline lookup yields CDR1 SGHAT and CDR2 FQDESV (reference sequence). There are 15 residues in the CDR3. V shed 4 bases and J shed 1 base, with 12 bases lying between them. This CDR3 reads CASSYGGGRTDTQYF. In nucleotides, the CDR3 is TGTGCCAGCAGCTATGGCGGGGGCCGCACAGATACGCAGTATTTT.

This clonotype was observed a few times. The V call is TRBV12-5, the J call TRBJ1-1; D unclear. The CDR3 is made up of 12 amino acids. V gave up 5 bases and J gave up 3 bases, with 7 bases separating them. From germline, CDR1 is LGHNT and CDR2 FRNRAP. The CDR3 loop is CASGTGDTEAFF. Written as DNA, the CDR3 is TGTGCTAGTGGTACCGGGGACACTGAAGCTTTCTTT.

The chain carries TRBV7-2 and TRBJ2-1, with D maybe TRBD2 (5 bases). Looked up from germline, CDR1 is SGHTA and CDR2 is FQGNSA. V lost 2 bases, J lost 3 bases, and 11 bases lay in between. The CDR3 consists of 15 residues. The CDR3 protein is CASSLQRTLYNEQFF. CDR3 in DNA: TGTGCCAGCAGCTTACAGCGGACCCTCTACAATGAGCAGTTCTTC.

At least ten counts were recorded for this clonotype. The V call is TRBV12-3 or TRBV12-4, the J call TRBJ2-3, with 11 bases that match TRBD2. Germline trimming cut 1 base from V and 2 bases from J; bases unmatched to any gene: 5. The CDR3 contains 17 residues. This CDR3 is CASSLDVSGRDTDTQYF. The DNA of the CDR3 is TGTGCCAGCAGTTTAGATGTTAGCGGGAGGGACACAGATACGCAGTATTTT.

This clonotype was detected only a few times. The V call is TRBV6-1, the J call TRBJ1-6; D possibly corresponds to TRBD1 (5 bases). From germline, CDR1 is MNHNS and CDR2 SASEGT. V was pared by 7 bases and J by 10 bases, with 14 bases between. The CDR3 is 13 residues long. The CDR3 bases are TGTGCCAGCAACCAGGGAAGAGGATCACCCCTCCACTTT. Protein product: CASNQGRGSPLHF.